Shown below are 21 T cell receptor beta chains from a single sample sequenced in a study of T cells in tuberculosis. Produced via immunoSEQ multiplex PCR; TCRdb's table is partial and in-frame only. This sample has 25,000 to 35,000 clones; around 92% occur once, and the top ten carry roughly 6.4%. Noted time point: new active TB diagnosis, blood taken before or within 7 days of starting treatment. Sample: PBMCs, taken at tuberculosis diagnosis. The receptor set was obtained from an adult with tuberculosis. Some clones in this sample may be carry-over from other donors' samples.

This chain uses TRBV2 with TRBJ2-2; 11 bases align to TRBD2. The CDR3 totals 15 residues. Trimming took 4 bases from V and 6 from J; bases not matched to a gene: 4. CDR1 is SNHLY, CDR2 FYNNEI, per germline. The CDR3 spells CASSAFSGGAGELFF. CDR3 nucleotides: TGTGCCAGCAGTGCTTTTAGCGGGGGGGCCGGGGAGCTGTTTTTT. Looking up the rest from reference TRBV2 and TRBJ2-2 gives the full variable domain: EPEVTQTPSHQVTQMGQEVILRCVPISNHLYFYWYRQILGQKVEFLVSFYNNEISEKSEIFDDQFSVERPDGSNFTLKIRSTKLEDSAMYFCASSAFSGGAGELFFGEGSRLTVL.

The chain combines TRBV15 with TRBJ2-6, with D possibly TRBD2 on 6 matching bases. The CDR3 spans 14 residues. V lost 11 bases to trimming and J lost 3 bases, with 14 bases between them. The V gene's germline CDR1 is LNHNV and CDR2 YYDKDF (reference sequence). The CDR3 DNA sequence: TGTGCCGCCGGAGAGGGAGGTGGGGCCAACGTCCTGACTTTC. Encoded protein: CAAGEGGGANVLTF.

The chain recombines TRBV25-1 with TRBJ1-3, with 7 bases identical to TRBD1. Germline V gene lookup returns CDR1 MGHDK and CDR2 SYGVNS. The CDR3 length is 16 residues. The V and J ends lost 3 bases and 0 bases, in that order; junction bases with no gene match: 5. The chain's CDR3 is CASSDNRGLSGNTIYF. In DNA, the CDR3 is TGTGCCAGCAGTGATAACAGGGGTCTCTCTGGAAACACCATATATTTT.

In this sample, this clone turned up once. V usage is TRBV6-1 and J usage is TRBJ2-3, with D maybe TRBD2 (5 bases). The CDR3 spans 15 residues. The V end lost 1 base, the J end lost 2 bases, and 10 bases lay between the germline ends. The V gene's germline CDR1 is MNHNS and CDR2 SASEGT. The CDR3 DNA reads TGTGCCAGCAGTGAAGTATTAGCGAACACAGATACGCAGTATTTT. Translating gives CASSEVLANTDTQYF.

The chain uses TRBV19 and TRBJ1-4; D remains ambiguous. Germline CDR1 LNHDA, CDR2 SQIVND (reference sequence). The CDR3 consists of 17 residues. V was trimmed by 2 bases and J by 7 bases, leaving 20 bases between them. The CDR3 DNA follows: TGTGCCAGTAGTATAAGTAAGGGAGACGTCGTCGGTGAAAAACTGTTTTTT. This sequence encodes CASSISKGDVVGEKLFF.

This clone was seen once. V and J are TRBV14 and TRBJ1-2; D unclear. The CDR3 spans 13 residues. V was clipped by 0 bases and J by 4 bases, with 6 bases between them. Germline V gene sequence: CDR1 SGHDN, CDR2 FVKESK. The chain's CDR3 is CASSQDSAYGYTF. The CDR3 DNA reads TGTGCCAGCAGCCAAGATAGCGCCTATGGCTACACCTTC. Based on the CDR3 plus reference TRBV14 and TRBJ1-2, the full variable domain is EAGVTQFPSHSVIEKGQTVTLRCDPISGHDNLYWYRRVMGKEIKFLLHFVKESKQDESGMPNNRFLAERTGGTYSTLKVQPAELEDSGVYFCASSQDSAYGYTFGSGTRLTVV.

This clone rates as medium-sized. CDR3 bases: TGTGCCAGCAGTGAATTCGACAGGGCCGGTGGCTACACCTTC. Its translation is CASSEFDRAGGYTF. The chain uses TRBV25-1 and TRBJ1-2; TRBD1 agrees at 7 bases. The CDR3 has 14 residues. V lost 1 base, J lost 7 bases, and 6 bases stayed unmatched. Germline V CDR1 and CDR2: MGHDK, SYGVNS.

The rearrangement joins TRBV10-3 to TRBJ2-6; 7 bases are shared with TRBD1. Germline V CDR1 and CDR2: ENHRY, SYGVKD. CDR3 length equals 17 residues. Trimming cost V 6 bases and J 0 bases; bases outside gene matches: 8. CDR3 bases: TGTGCCATCAGATGGACAGGCCATACCTCTGGGGCCAACGTCCTGACTTTC. Amino acid sequence: CAIRWTGHTSGANVLTF.

This chain connects TRBV5-1 to TRBJ2-1, with D possibly being TRBD1 (5 bases). CDR1 and CDR2 from the germline V gene are SGHRS and YFSETQ. The CDR3 is made up of 15 amino acids. V shed 1 base and J shed 6 bases, with 14 bases lying between them. The CDR3 coding sequence is TGCGCCAGCAGCTTGTCCCCAGGGTACATCAATGAGCAGTTCTTC. This encodes CASSLSPGYINEQFF. The full variable domain, with the rest looked up from reference TRBV5-1 and TRBJ2-1, is KAGVTQTPRYLIKTRGQQVTLSCSPISGHRSVSWYQQTPGQGLQFLFEYFSETQRNKGNFPGRFSGRQFSNSRSEMNVSTLELGDSALYLCASSLSPGYINEQFFGPGTRLTVL.

The chain links TRBV7-9 to TRBJ1-6, with 9 bases aligning to TRBD1. Germline V gene sequence: CDR1 SEHNR, CDR2 FQNEAQ (reference sequence). The junction had 10 bases not matched to a gene; V was cut back by 9 bases and J by 7 bases. The CDR3 is made up of 15 amino acids. The CDR3 spells CARNRDRVENSPLHF. CDR3 bases: TGTGCCAGAAACCGGGACAGGGTGGAAAATTCACCCCTCCACTTT.

This clone was seen a single time. The V and J genes are TRBV14 and TRBJ2-1, with a weak D call TRBD2 (7 bases). Trimming removed 1 base at V and 6 bases at J, with 16 bases between. Germline values: CDR1 SGHDN, CDR2 FVKESK. The CDR3 consists of 16 residues. The CDR3 nucleotides are TGTGCCAGCAGCCAAGGTTGGGGGGGCAAACGCAATGAGCAGTTCTTC. Translated: CASSQGWGGKRNEQFF. Combining the CDR3 with reference TRBV14 and TRBJ2-1 gives the whole variable domain EAGVTQFPSHSVIEKGQTVTLRCDPISGHDNLYWYRRVMGKEIKFLLHFVKESKQDESGMPNNRFLAERTGGTYSTLKVQPAELEDSGVYFCASSQGWGGKRNEQFFGPGTRLTVL.

The chain links TRBV5-1 to TRBJ2-3; 10 bases are a match to TRBD2. V lost 4 bases, J lost 3 bases, and 23 bases stayed unmatched. CDR3 size: 21 residues. Germline CDR1 and CDR2: SGHRS and YFSETQ. This CDR3 is CASSPEGPSSGGAWGTDTQYF. The CDR3 DNA reads TGCGCCAGCAGCCCGGAGGGGCCGTCTAGCGGGGGAGCCTGGGGAACAGATACGCAGTATTTT.

The rearrangement uses TRBV29-1 and TRBJ2-7; TRBD1 might be the D (6 bases). V was clipped by 7 bases and J by 5 bases, with 9 bases between them. Germline V gene data show CDR1 as SQVTM and CDR2 as ANQGSEA. The CDR3 has 10 amino acids. In DNA, the CDR3 is TGCAGCGCATACAGGGACGAGCAGTACTTC. It translates to CSAYRDEQYF.

This clone has a single count. The J gene is TRBJ2-2, the V gene TRBV5-1, with 11 bases fitting TRBD1. Germline V lookup: CDR1 SGHRS, CDR2 YFSETQ. CDR3 length: 18 amino acids. V dropped 9 bases and J dropped 1; count of bases not matched to a gene: 14. The CDR3 reads CATPGGTGGGGNTGELFF. DNA for the CDR3: TGCGCCACCCCAGGGGGGACAGGGGGAGGAGGGAACACCGGGGAGCTGTTTTTT.

The chain couples TRBV19 to TRBJ2-3; tentative D call: TRBD2 (6 bases). In germline, CDR1 is LNHDA, CDR2 SQIVND (reference sequence). The CDR3 consists of 15 residues. V lost 6 bases and J lost 5, with 18 bases in between. CDR3 residues: CASRPGTLVGDTQYF. The CDR3 nucleotides are TGTGCCAGTAGACCGGGGACTCTTGTGGGAGATACGCAGTATTTT.

This chain joins TRBV5-4 and TRBJ2-1; D might be TRBD2 (6 bases). The CDR3 runs 13 residues. Germline CDR1 and CDR2: SGHNT and YYREEE (reference sequence). Deletions cut 4 bases from V and 7 bases from J, with 12 bases between. CDR3 nucleotides: TGTGCCAGCAGCGCCGTACTAGCAAATGAGCAGTTCTTC. Translating gives CASSAVLANEQFF.

J is TRBJ2-2 and V is TRBV2, with D perhaps matching TRBD1 (6 bases). Per the germline V gene, CDR1 is SNHLY and CDR2 is FYNNEI. CDR3 length: 14 amino acids. Trimming left V 6 bases short and J 2 bases short, with 10 bases between. CDR3 protein: CASREDSNTGELFF. The CDR3 DNA is TGTGCCAGCAGGGAGGACAGTAACACCGGGGAGCTGTTTTTT.

The genes are TRBV27 and TRBJ2-2; maybe TRBD1 (7 bases). The CDR3 length is 17 residues. The germline V and J ends were trimmed by 3 bases and 4 bases, with 18 bases remaining between them. Germline loops: CDR1 MNHEY, CDR2 SMNVEV (reference sequence). As DNA, the CDR3 is TGTGCCAGCAGTTTTCTTGAGACAGGGCGGGGCACCGGGGAGCTGTTTTTT. Protein sequence: CASSFLETGRGTGELFF.

The chain joins TRBV7-8 to TRBJ1-4, with TRBD1 matching 7 bases. CDR3 length: 14 residues. Germline assignment: CDR1 SGHVS and CDR2 FQNEAQ. V lost 7 bases, J lost 8 bases, and 10 bases stayed unmatched. The DNA for the CDR3 is TGTGCCAGCAATGAAGCAGGGGGAAGGGAAAAACTGTTTTTT. Amino acid sequence: CASNEAGGREKLFF.

CDR3 nucleotide sequence: TGCGCCAGCAGCTCAACATGGGAGTCCCAGTACTTC. Its protein is CASSSTWESQYF. V and J are TRBV5-1 and TRBJ2-5; tentative D call: TRBD2 (5 bases). The CDR3 runs to 12 residues. The germline V gene has CDR1 SGHRS and CDR2 YFSETQ. Between the trimmed V and J ends, which lost 3 bases and 9 bases, there was a span of 12 bases.

This clone was observed a few times. The CDR3 spells CASSQGRDNSPLHF. For the CDR3, the DNA is TGTGCCAGCAGCCAAGGCAGGGATAATTCACCCCTCCACTTT. The chain is built from TRBV14 and TRBJ1-6; a possible D gene is TRBD1 (5 bases). The V and J ends lost 1 base and 5 bases respectively, with 6 bases between them. CDR1 is SGHDN and CDR2 is FVKESK in the germline V gene. CDR3 size: 14 residues.